A selection of T cell receptor beta chains follows, all from one sample in a study of PD-1 blockade in classical Hodgkin lymphoma. The method was immunoSEQ multiplex PCR; TCRdb's version includes in-frame clones alone and lacks a portion of them. The data hold tens of thousands of clones, with roughly 92% observed a single time. Sequenced input: peripheral blood mononuclear cells (PBMCs). Source of these receptors: a human donor with classical Hodgkin lymphoma. Both conserved end residues are part of each CDR3. Fields, in order: D gene, clone size, V gene, J gene, CDR3 DNA, CDR3 protein. D genes are given only for firm matches. Clone size is not always given. Where it is, it says once, few, many or a class for expanded clones.

d_call: TRBD1
clone_size: -
v_call: TRBV29-1
j_call: TRBJ1-4
cdr3_nt: TGCAGCGTGGGGACAGTGGGAGGTGAAAAACTGTTTTTT
cdr3_aa: CSVGTVGGEKLFF

d_call: TRBD1
clone_size: -
v_call: TRBV6-5
j_call: TRBJ2-5
cdr3_nt: TGTGCCAGCAGTAGACAGGGTAGGGGACAAGAGACCCAGTACTTC
cdr3_aa: CASSRQGRGQETQYF

d_call: -
clone_size: -
v_call: TRBV2
j_call: TRBJ1-2
cdr3_nt: TGTGCCAGCAGCCCAAGAAATCCGAACTATGGCTACACCTTC
cdr3_aa: CASSPRNPNYGYTF

d_call: -
clone_size: -
v_call: TRBV29-1
j_call: TRBJ1-3
cdr3_nt: TGCAGCGGGCGACGGGCCTCTGGAAACACCATATATTTT
cdr3_aa: CSGRRASGNTIYF

d_call: TRBD2
clone_size: -
v_call: TRBV11-2
j_call: TRBJ2-2
cdr3_nt: TGTGCCAGCAGCTTACTCTCTAGCGGGATTGGGGAGCTGTTTTTT
cdr3_aa: CASSLLSSGIGELFF

d_call: -
clone_size: -
v_call: TRBV7-2
j_call: TRBJ2-4
cdr3_nt: TGTGCCAGCAGCTTAGTCGGGCCGACCCTGGGGAACATTCAGTACTTC
cdr3_aa: CASSLVGPTLGNIQYF

d_call: -
clone_size: -
v_call: TRBV6-6
j_call: TRBJ1-6
cdr3_nt: TGTGCCAGCAGTTACTCGACAGGTGTTTCAAATTCACCCCTCCACTTT
cdr3_aa: CASSYSTGVSNSPLHF

d_call: -
clone_size: -
v_call: TRBV5-1
j_call: TRBJ2-3
cdr3_nt: TGCGCCAGCAGCTTGGGACAGCTCACAGATACGCAGTATTTT
cdr3_aa: CASSLGQLTDTQYF

d_call: TRBD1
clone_size: -
v_call: TRBV7-9
j_call: TRBJ2-7
cdr3_nt: TGTGCCAGCAGCTTAGTCACAGGGGGCGCGTACGAGCAGTACTTC
cdr3_aa: CASSLVTGGAYEQYF

d_call: -
clone_size: -
v_call: TRBV29-1
j_call: TRBJ1-3
cdr3_nt: TGCAGCGCTAGAGGCTCTTTATCCTCTGGAAACACCATATATTTT
cdr3_aa: CSARGSLSSGNTIYF

d_call: TRBD2
clone_size: -
v_call: TRBV9
j_call: TRBJ2-1
cdr3_nt: TGTGCCAGCAGCCCGAATGTGGCGGGAGTTTCTTACAATGAGCAGTTCTTC
cdr3_aa: CASSPNVAGVSYNEQFF

d_call: TRBD2
clone_size: -
v_call: TRBV2
j_call: TRBJ2-7
cdr3_nt: TGTGCCAGCAGTGAAGGGACTAGCTTTTCCTACGAGCAGTACTTC
cdr3_aa: CASSEGTSFSYEQYF

d_call: TRBD2
clone_size: -
v_call: TRBV29-1
j_call: TRBJ2-1
cdr3_nt: TGCAGCGCCCAAGCCGGGGAGGGAGGGGACTACAATGAGCAGTTCTTC
cdr3_aa: CSAQAGEGGDYNEQFF

d_call: TRBD1
clone_size: -
v_call: TRBV7-9
j_call: TRBJ1-2
cdr3_nt: TGTGCCAGCAGCACGAGACAGGGGCAAAACTATGGCTACACCTTC
cdr3_aa: CASSTRQGQNYGYTF

d_call: -
clone_size: -
v_call: TRBV7-2
j_call: TRBJ2-1
cdr3_nt: TGTGCCAGCACGAACAGGGCCCGGGAGCAGTTCTTC
cdr3_aa: CASTNRAREQFF

d_call: -
clone_size: -
v_call: TRBV7-9
j_call: TRBJ2-2
cdr3_nt: TGTGCCAGCAGCTTAGGGTTGGACACCGGGGAGCTGTTTTTT
cdr3_aa: CASSLGLDTGELFF

d_call: TRBD2
clone_size: -
v_call: TRBV25-1
j_call: TRBJ2-2
cdr3_nt: TGTGCCAGCAGCGGACTAGCGGCGAACACCGGGGAGCTGTTTTTT
cdr3_aa: CASSGLAANTGELFF

d_call: -
clone_size: -
v_call: TRBV10-3
j_call: TRBJ1-1
cdr3_nt: TGTGCCATCAGTGAGTCGACCTACAGGGACACTGAAGCTTTCTTT
cdr3_aa: CAISESTYRDTEAFF

d_call: -
clone_size: -
v_call: TRBV6-5
j_call: TRBJ2-7
cdr3_nt: TGTGCCAGCAGTCGTAACTCGTTCTACGAGCAGTACTTC
cdr3_aa: CASSRNSFYEQYF

d_call: -
clone_size: once
v_call: TRBV6-6
j_call: TRBJ2-2
cdr3_nt: TGTGCCAGCAGGCCGGGACCGAACACCGGGGAGCTGTTTTTT
cdr3_aa: CASRPGPNTGELFF

d_call: -
clone_size: -
v_call: TRBV7-9
j_call: TRBJ2-2
cdr3_nt: TGTGCCAGCAGCTTAGCAGTAAACACCGGGGAGCTGTTTTTT
cdr3_aa: CASSLAVNTGELFF

d_call: -
clone_size: -
v_call: TRBV10-3
j_call: TRBJ1-1
cdr3_nt: TGTGCCATCAGTGAATCCCGGTCGAACACTGAAGCTTTCTTT
cdr3_aa: CAISESRSNTEAFF

d_call: -
clone_size: -
v_call: TRBV10-3
j_call: TRBJ2-7
cdr3_nt: TGTGCCATCAGTGAGACAGCTATCGAGCAGTACTTC
cdr3_aa: CAISETAIEQYF

d_call: TRBD1
clone_size: -
v_call: TRBV7-9
j_call: TRBJ1-2
cdr3_nt: TGTGCCAGCAGCCTCGGCCACCGGGACAGGGGATCCGGCTACACCTTC
cdr3_aa: CASSLGHRDRGSGYTF

d_call: -
clone_size: -
v_call: TRBV18
j_call: TRBJ2-5
cdr3_nt: TGTGCCAGCTCACCCGACTGGCAGCAAGAGACCCAGTACTTC
cdr3_aa: CASSPDWQQETQYF

d_call: TRBD1
clone_size: -
v_call: TRBV28
j_call: TRBJ2-1
cdr3_nt: TGTGCCAGCAGTTCCGACAGGGGACAGTTCTTC
cdr3_aa: CASSSDRGQFF

d_call: -
clone_size: -
v_call: TRBV7-8
j_call: TRBJ2-2
cdr3_nt: TGTGCCAGCAGCTTAGCGACTCCCGGCACCGGGGAGCTGTTTTTT
cdr3_aa: CASSLATPGTGELFF

d_call: -
clone_size: -
v_call: TRBV11-3
j_call: TRBJ1-1
cdr3_nt: TGTGCCAGCAGCTTTGGGGGAAGGAACACTGAAGCTTTCTTT
cdr3_aa: CASSFGGRNTEAFF

d_call: -
clone_size: -
v_call: TRBV7-3
j_call: TRBJ1-1
cdr3_nt: TGTGCCAGCGGACAGAACATGAACACTGAAGCTTTCTTT
cdr3_aa: CASGQNMNTEAFF

d_call: TRBD1
clone_size: -
v_call: TRBV7-2
j_call: TRBJ2-2
cdr3_nt: TGTGCCAGCAGGATAGCGGTTACAGGGGGCACCGGGGAGCTGTTTTTT
cdr3_aa: CASRIAVTGGTGELFF

d_call: -
clone_size: -
v_call: TRBV10-3
j_call: TRBJ1-2
cdr3_nt: TGTGCCATCAGTGACCGGGGGGACTATGGCTACACCTTC
cdr3_aa: CAISDRGDYGYTF

d_call: TRBD1
clone_size: -
v_call: TRBV28
j_call: TRBJ1-1
cdr3_nt: TGTGCCAGCAGTTCTAATGACAGGGGGAACACTGAAGCTTTCTTT
cdr3_aa: CASSSNDRGNTEAFF

d_call: -
clone_size: -
v_call: TRBV2
j_call: TRBJ2-6
cdr3_nt: TGTGCCAGCAGTGGCTCCGGGGGCCTAATGTCTGGGGCCAACGTCCTGACTTTC
cdr3_aa: CASSGSGGLMSGANVLTF

d_call: TRBD1
clone_size: once
v_call: TRBV7-9
j_call: TRBJ2-7
cdr3_nt: TGTGCCAGCAGCTTAATAGGGACAGGACACCTCTACGAGCAGTACTTC
cdr3_aa: CASSLIGTGHLYEQYF

d_call: -
clone_size: -
v_call: TRBV19
j_call: TRBJ2-1
cdr3_nt: TGTGCCAGTAGTATAAGGAACGCCGGCAATGAGCAGTTCTTC
cdr3_aa: CASSIRNAGNEQFF

d_call: TRBD1
clone_size: once
v_call: TRBV15
j_call: TRBJ2-2
cdr3_nt: TGTGCCACCAGCAAGGGACAGGAGGCCGGGGAGCTGTTTTTT
cdr3_aa: CATSKGQEAGELFF

d_call: TRBD2
clone_size: once
v_call: TRBV10-3
j_call: TRBJ2-5
cdr3_nt: TGTGCCATCAGTGTGACTAGCGGGCAAGAGACCCAGTACTTC
cdr3_aa: CAISVTSGQETQYF

d_call: TRBD1
clone_size: -
v_call: TRBV4-1
j_call: TRBJ2-7
cdr3_nt: TGCGCCAGCAGCCGGGACGACAGGGCCTACGAGCAGTACTTC
cdr3_aa: CASSRDDRAYEQYF

d_call: -
clone_size: -
v_call: TRBV5-1
j_call: TRBJ1-1
cdr3_nt: TGCGCCAGCAGCTTGGCGAGGCCGGGACCCCCGGGTCCTGAAGCTTTCTTT
cdr3_aa: CASSLARPGPPGPEAFF

d_call: TRBD2
clone_size: -
v_call: TRBV6-5
j_call: TRBJ2-7
cdr3_nt: TGTGCCAGCAGTTACTCTCCTAGCGGGAGTGAAGGCGAGCAGTACTTC
cdr3_aa: CASSYSPSGSEGEQYF

d_call: -
clone_size: -
v_call: TRBV19
j_call: TRBJ2-5
cdr3_nt: TGTGCCAGTAGTTCCCCGGGACGGCAAGAGACCCAGTACTTC
cdr3_aa: CASSSPGRQETQYF

d_call: -
clone_size: -
v_call: TRBV7-2
j_call: TRBJ2-1
cdr3_nt: TGTGCCAGCAGCTTAATGGTGGGGACCTACAATGAGCAGTTCTTC
cdr3_aa: CASSLMVGTYNEQFF